This T cell receptor (beta chain) was captured by sequencing in a study of brain T cells in children with intractable seizures. Study-level results: Only CDR3 sequence similarity suggested viral specificity, without known HCMV serostatus.

Comment on this clone: What it binds is not known.

Some clones are missing from TCRdb's copy, which holds only in-frame ones; the method was immunoSEQ multiplex PCR. Of roughly 110,000 clones in the sample, 90% to 95% were seen once. Sequencing was limited to surgery cases with top T cell transcript signatures in brain tissue. Before surgery, patients took at least one anti-epileptic drug. Sequencing used peripheral blood, obtained at surgery. The source is a boy under three years old with hemimegalencephaly and intractable seizures.

The CDR3 DNA follows: TGTGCCAGCAGCGTACAGGGGGCAACTAATGAAAAACTGTTTTTT. Its protein product is CASSVQGATNEKLFF. The chain combines TRBV11-2 with TRBJ1-4; 8 bases are shared with TRBD1. CDR1 is SGHAT and CDR2 is FQNNGV in the germline V gene. The V and J ends lost 5 bases and 0 bases, in that order; junction bases with no gene match: 2. The CDR3 has 15 residues.